Following are 8 T cell receptor beta chains from one sample sequenced in a study of PD-1 blockade in mismatch repair-deficient tumors listed by TCRdb under 2017. The time point label, as the study defines it: peripheral blood before pembrolizumab. Library prep was done by the immunoSEQ multiplex PCR assay. The table was pulled from immuneACCESS by TCRdb, which kept in-frame rearrangements only. Such tables lose some clones; where checked, under half of the loss comes from unresolved V genes, and the rest has no known cause. The sample table contains about 25,000 clones; only one count was recorded for roughly 83% of them. Under 3.5% of the sample goes to the ten largest clones. Material: PBMCs, obtained before pembrolizumab treatment. The receptors originated from an adult with mismatch repair-deficient cancer.

The V call is TRBV5-5, the J call TRBJ1-1; 7 bases agree with TRBD1. V shed 2 bases and J 5 bases; nucleotides not matched to a gene: 6. Germline lookup yields CDR1 SGHKS and CDR2 YYEKEE (reference sequence). CDR3 length equals 14 residues. CDR3 DNA sequence: TGTGCCAGCAGCTTTGGAGGGGGCGAGACTGAAGCTTTCTTT. It encodes CASSFGGGETEAFF.

This clone was detected once. The CDR3 sequence: CASSLQASSGNTIYF. CDR3 coding DNA: TGTGCCAGCAGCTTACAGGCGAGCTCTGGAAACACCATATATTTT. The rearrangement links TRBV7-2 to TRBJ1-3; D not resolved. The CDR3 is 15 residues long. From germline, CDR1 is SGHTA and CDR2 FQGNSA. The V gene lost 2 bases and the J gene lost 0 bases, with 8 bases spanning the gap.

J is TRBJ1-2 and V is TRBV18, with D unresolved. CDR3 length equals 14 residues. The germline V gene has CDR1 KGHSH and CDR2 LQKENI. V dropped 2 bases and J dropped 4 bases, with 11 bases sitting between them. The CDR3 reads CASSPEDLGYGYTF. CDR3 in DNA: TGTGCCAGCTCACCAGAGGACTTAGGCTATGGCTACACCTTC.

V is TRBV7-9 and J is TRBJ2-2; tentative D call: TRBD2 (6 bases). This CDR3 has 14 amino acids. The V gene's germline CDR1 is SEHNR and CDR2 FQNEAQ (reference sequence). V dropped 0 bases and J dropped 6 bases, with 8 bases sitting between them. The CDR3, as DNA: TGTGCCAGCAGCTTAGCAGGGAGGCCCGGGGAGCTGTTTTTT. This sequence encodes CASSLAGRPGELFF. Variable domain in full (rest from reference TRBV7-9 and TRBJ2-2): DTGVSQNPRHKITKRGQNVTFRCDPISEHNRLYWYRQTLGQGPEFLTYFQNEAQLEKSRLLSDRFSAERPKGSFSTLEIQRTEQGDSAMYLCASSLAGRPGELFFGEGSRLTVL.

This rearrangement joins TRBV11-1 to TRBJ1-6; 10 positions agree with TRBD1. The CDR3 runs to 13 residues. The J segment lost 8 bases and the V segment lost 8 bases, leaving 3 bases of the junction unmatched. From germline, CDR1 is SGHAT and CDR2 FQDESV (reference sequence). CDR3 loop: CASGQGDYSPLHF. As DNA, the CDR3 is TGTGCCAGCGGACAGGGGGATTATTCACCCCTCCACTTT.

This chain links TRBV7-8 with TRBJ1-2; unclear D gene. Per germline, CDR1 SGHVS and CDR2 FQNEAQ. The CDR3 spans 14 residues. Trimming removed 2 bases at V and 0 bases at J, with 7 bases between. The CDR3: CASSLSTANYGYTF. The CDR3 DNA sequence: TGTGCCAGCAGCTTATCCACAGCTAACTATGGCTACACCTTC.

The V and J genes are TRBV7-8 and TRBJ2-1; 8 positions match TRBD2. Germline assignment: CDR1 SGHVS and CDR2 FQNEAQ. The length of the CDR3 is 15 residues. The V and J ends lost 7 bases and 3 bases, in that order; junction bases with no gene match: 8. The CDR3 sequence is CASIDGAGGYNEQFF. As DNA, the CDR3 is TGTGCCAGCATCGACGGTGCGGGGGGCTACAATGAGCAGTTCTTC.

This sequence joins TRBV11-3 and TRBJ2-3; D may be TRBD2 (6 bases). This CDR3 spans 13 amino acids. Trimming shortened V by 5 bases and J by 4 bases, and 10 bases separated the two germline ends. Germline V gives CDR1 SGHNT, CDR2 YENEEA. Here the CDR3 DNA reads TGTGCCAGCAGCCACCTAGCGTCAGATACGCAGTATTTT. Its protein product is CASSHLASDTQYF.